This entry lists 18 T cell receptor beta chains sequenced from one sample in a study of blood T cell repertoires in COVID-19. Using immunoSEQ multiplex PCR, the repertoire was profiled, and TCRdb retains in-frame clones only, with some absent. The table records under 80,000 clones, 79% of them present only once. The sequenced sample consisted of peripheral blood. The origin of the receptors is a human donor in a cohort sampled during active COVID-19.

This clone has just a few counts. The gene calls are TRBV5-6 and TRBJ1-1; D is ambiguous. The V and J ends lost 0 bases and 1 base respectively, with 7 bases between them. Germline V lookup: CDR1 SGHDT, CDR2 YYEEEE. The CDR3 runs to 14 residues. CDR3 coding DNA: TGTGCCAGCAGCTTGGGACGGAGGAACACTGAAGCTTTCTTT. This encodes CASSLGRRNTEAFF.

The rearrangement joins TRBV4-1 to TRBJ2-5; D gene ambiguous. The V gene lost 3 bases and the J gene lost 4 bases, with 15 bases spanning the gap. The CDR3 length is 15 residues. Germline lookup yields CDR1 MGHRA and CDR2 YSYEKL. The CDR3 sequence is CASSQVRGLGETQYF. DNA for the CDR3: TGCGCCAGCAGCCAGGTCCGCGGCCTGGGAGAGACCCAGTACTTC.

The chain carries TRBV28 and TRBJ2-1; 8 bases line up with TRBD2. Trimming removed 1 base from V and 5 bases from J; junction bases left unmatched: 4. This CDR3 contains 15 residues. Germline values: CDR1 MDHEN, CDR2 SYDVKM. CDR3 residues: CASSLLGTSNNEQFF. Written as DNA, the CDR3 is TGTGCCAGCAGTTTATTAGGGACTAGTAACAATGAGCAGTTCTTC.

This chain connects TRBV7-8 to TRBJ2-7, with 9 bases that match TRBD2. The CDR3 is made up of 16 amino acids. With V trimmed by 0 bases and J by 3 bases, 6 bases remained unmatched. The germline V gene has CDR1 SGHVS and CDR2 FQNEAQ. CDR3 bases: TGTGCCAGCAGCTTAGCGGCTAGCGGGACTAACTACGAGCAGTACTTC. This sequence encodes CASSLAASGTNYEQYF.

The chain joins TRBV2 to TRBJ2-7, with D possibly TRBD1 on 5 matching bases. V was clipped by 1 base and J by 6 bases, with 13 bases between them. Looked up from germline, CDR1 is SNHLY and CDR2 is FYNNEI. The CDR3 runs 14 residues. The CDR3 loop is CASSEEQVHTEQYF. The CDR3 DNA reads TGTGCCAGCAGTGAAGAACAGGTCCATACCGAGCAGTACTTC.

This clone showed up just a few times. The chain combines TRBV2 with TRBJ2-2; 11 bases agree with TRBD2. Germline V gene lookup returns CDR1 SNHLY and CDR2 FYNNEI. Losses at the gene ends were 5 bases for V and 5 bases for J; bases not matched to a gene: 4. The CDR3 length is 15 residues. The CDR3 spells CASSNSGRDTGELFF. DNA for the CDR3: TGTGCCAGCAGTAATAGCGGGAGGGATACCGGGGAGCTGTTTTTT.

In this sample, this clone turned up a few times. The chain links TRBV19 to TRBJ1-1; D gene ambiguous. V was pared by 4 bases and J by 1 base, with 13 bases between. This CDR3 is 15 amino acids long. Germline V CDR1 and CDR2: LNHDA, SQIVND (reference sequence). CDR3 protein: CASSRMAGKNTEAFF. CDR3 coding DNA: TGTGCCAGTAGTAGAATGGCCGGGAAGAACACTGAAGCTTTCTTT. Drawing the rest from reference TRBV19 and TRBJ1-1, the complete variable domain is DGGITQSPKYLFRKEGQNVTLSCEQNLNHDAMYWYRQDPGQGLRLIYYSQIVNDFQKGDIAEGYSVSREKKESFPLTVTSAQKNPTAFYLCASSRMAGKNTEAFFGQGTRLTVV.

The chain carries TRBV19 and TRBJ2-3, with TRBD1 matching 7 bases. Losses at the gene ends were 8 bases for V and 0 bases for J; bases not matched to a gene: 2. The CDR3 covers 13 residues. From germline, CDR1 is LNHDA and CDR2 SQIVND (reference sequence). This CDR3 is CASSGQSTDTQYF. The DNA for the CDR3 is TGTGCCAGTTCGGGACAGAGCACAGATACGCAGTATTTT.

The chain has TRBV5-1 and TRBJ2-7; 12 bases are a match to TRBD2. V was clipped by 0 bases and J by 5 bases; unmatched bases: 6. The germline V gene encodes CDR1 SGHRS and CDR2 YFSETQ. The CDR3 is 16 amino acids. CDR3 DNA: TGCGCCAGCAGCTTGGCCCTAGCGGGAGGGTGGAACGAGCAGTACTTC. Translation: CASSLALAGGWNEQYF.

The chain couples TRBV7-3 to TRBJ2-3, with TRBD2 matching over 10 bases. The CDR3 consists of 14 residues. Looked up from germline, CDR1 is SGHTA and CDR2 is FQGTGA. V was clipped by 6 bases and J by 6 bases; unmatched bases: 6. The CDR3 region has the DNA TGTGCCAGCAGTTCTAGCGGGAGAAAGGATACGCAGTATTTT. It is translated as CASSSSGRKDTQYF.

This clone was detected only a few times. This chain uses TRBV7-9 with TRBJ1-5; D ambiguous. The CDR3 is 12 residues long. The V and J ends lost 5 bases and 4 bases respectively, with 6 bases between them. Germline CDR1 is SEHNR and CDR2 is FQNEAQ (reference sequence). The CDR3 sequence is CASSRGNQPQHF. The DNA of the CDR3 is TGTGCCAGCAGCCGGGGTAATCAGCCCCAGCATTTT.

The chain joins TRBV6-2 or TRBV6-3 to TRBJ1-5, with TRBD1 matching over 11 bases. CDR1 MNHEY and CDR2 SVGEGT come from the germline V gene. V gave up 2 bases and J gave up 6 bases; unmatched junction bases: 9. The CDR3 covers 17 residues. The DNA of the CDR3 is TGTGCCAGCAGTTACACCACCGGACAGGGGGCTGGTCAGCCCCAGCATTTT. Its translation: CASSYTTGQGAGQPQHF.

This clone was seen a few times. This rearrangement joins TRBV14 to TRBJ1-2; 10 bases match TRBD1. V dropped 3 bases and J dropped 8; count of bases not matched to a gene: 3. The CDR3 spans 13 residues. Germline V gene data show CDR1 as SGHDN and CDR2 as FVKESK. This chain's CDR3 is CASSQTGGWGYTF. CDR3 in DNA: TGTGCCAGCAGCCAGACAGGGGGCTGGGGCTACACCTTC.

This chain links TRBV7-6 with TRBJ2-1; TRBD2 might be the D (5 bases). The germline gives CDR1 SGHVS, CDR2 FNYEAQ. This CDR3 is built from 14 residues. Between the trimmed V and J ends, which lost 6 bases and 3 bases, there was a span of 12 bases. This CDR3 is CASSREGSYNEQFF. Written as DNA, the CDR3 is TGTGCCAGCAGTCGTGAGGGTAGCTACAATGAGCAGTTCTTC.

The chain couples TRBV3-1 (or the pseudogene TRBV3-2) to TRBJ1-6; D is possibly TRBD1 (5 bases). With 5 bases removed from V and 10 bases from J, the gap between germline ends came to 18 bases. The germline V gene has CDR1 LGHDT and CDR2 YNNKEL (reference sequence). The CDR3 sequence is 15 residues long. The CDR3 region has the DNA TGTGCCAGCAGCTCCGGGTCGGTCCAGGGATCACCCCTCCACTTT. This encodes CASSSGSVQGSPLHF.

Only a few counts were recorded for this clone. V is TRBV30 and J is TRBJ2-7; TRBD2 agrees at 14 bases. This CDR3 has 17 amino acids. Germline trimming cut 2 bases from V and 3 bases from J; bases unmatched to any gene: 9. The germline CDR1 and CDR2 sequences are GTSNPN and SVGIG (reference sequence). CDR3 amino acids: CAWSPPRTSGRIYEQYF. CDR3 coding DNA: TGTGCCTGGAGTCCCCCCCGGACTAGCGGGAGGATCTACGAGCAGTACTTC.

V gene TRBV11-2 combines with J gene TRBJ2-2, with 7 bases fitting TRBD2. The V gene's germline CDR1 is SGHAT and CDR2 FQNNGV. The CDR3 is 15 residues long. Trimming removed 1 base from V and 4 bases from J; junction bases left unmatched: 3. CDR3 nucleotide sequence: TGTGCCAGCAGCTTAGGGGGACTAATCACCGGGGAGCTGTTTTTT. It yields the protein CASSLGGLITGELFF.

The CDR3 DNA follows: TGTGCCAGCAGCATCGGGACTAGCGCATCCTACGAGCAGTACTTC. Its protein is CASSIGTSASYEQYF. The chain is built from TRBV5-5 and TRBJ2-7; TRBD2 agrees at 10 bases. The CDR3 has 15 residues. Trimming removed 4 bases from V and 1 base from J; junction bases left unmatched: 5. CDR1 and CDR2 from the germline V gene are SGHKS and YYEKEE (reference sequence).